This TCR beta chain was recorded in a study of cytomegalovirus exposure and HLA in healthy donors. Findings and caveats of the study: A missense DCLRE1C variant was associated with V- and J-gene trimming of TCR beta chains in a later analysis, and an independent cohort replicated the association.

To note about this clone: Antigen: not known.

Healthy bone marrow donors made up the donor group. It was with 60 Vbeta and 13 Jbeta primers that the PCR ran. Clones were sequenced by immunoSEQ multiplex PCR, and TCRdb holds only the in-frame ones, with some missing. The sample lists about 140,000 clones, roughly three quarters occurring once. The V gene lost 4 bases and the J gene lost 9 bases, with 22 bases spanning the gap. Germline V gives CDR1 GTSNPN, CDR2 SVGIG (reference sequence). The CDR3 spans 16 residues. This chain joins TRBV30 and TRBJ1-6; D is unclear. The sequencing input was PBMCs. The receptor comes from a male donor in good health and CMV-seronegative. This CDR3 is CAWTLRSGTVTSPLHF. The DNA for the CDR3 is TGTGCCTGGACCCTAAGGTCAGGAACAGTAACTTCACCCCTCCACTTT.